This T cell receptor (beta chain) was sequenced during a study of identical twins. This CDR3 contains 12 residues. The germline CDR1 and CDR2 sequences are MNHNS and SASEGT. Trimming cost V 11 bases and J 3 bases; bases outside gene matches: 4. TCRdb re-analysed the 5' RACE reads in MiXCR, keeping a single row per CDR3 protein. The table lists approximately 890,000 distinct CDR3 sequences, approximately 13% of them singletons. In regard to this clonotype: Its antigen is not known.

Study-level results: Cord blood beta clonotypes that were abundant carried fewer insertions, and memory repertoires showed no such trend.

The same data also went into a second study, on yellow fever vaccine responses in identical twins.

Source material: PBMCs. This sequence originates from a woman under 30 in good health. The chain joins TRBV6-1 to TRBJ2-1; 7 bases align to TRBD1. CDR3 region: CAWGQSYNEQFF. The DNA of the CDR3 is TGTGCCTGGGGACAGAGCTACAATGAGCAGTTCTTC.